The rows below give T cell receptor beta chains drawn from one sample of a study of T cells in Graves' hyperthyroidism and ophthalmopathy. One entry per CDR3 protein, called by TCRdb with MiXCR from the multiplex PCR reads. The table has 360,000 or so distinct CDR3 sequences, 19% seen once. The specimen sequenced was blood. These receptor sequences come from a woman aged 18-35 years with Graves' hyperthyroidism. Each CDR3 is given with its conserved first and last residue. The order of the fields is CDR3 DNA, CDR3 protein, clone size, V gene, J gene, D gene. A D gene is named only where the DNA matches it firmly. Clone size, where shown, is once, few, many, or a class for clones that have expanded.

cdr3_nt: TGCGCCAGCAGCTTGAGTCGGGCCTACGAGCAGTACTTC
cdr3_aa: CASSLSRAYEQYF
clone_size: NA
v_call: TRBV5-1
j_call: TRBJ2-7
d_call: NA

cdr3_nt: TGCGCCAGCAGCCACTTGGCCGCCTCTGGAAACACCATATATTTT
cdr3_aa: CASSHLAASGNTIYF
clone_size: many
v_call: TRBV4-1
j_call: TRBJ1-3
d_call: NA

cdr3_nt: TGCGCCAGCAGCTTGAAGAAAATGGCGGGGTTCCAGGAAGAAGCTTTCTTT
cdr3_aa: CASSLKKMAGFQEEAFF
clone_size: many
v_call: TRBV5-1
j_call: TRBJ1-1
d_call: NA

cdr3_nt: TGTGCCAGCAGCTTAGTTGTACGGGGGCCGGACGGGGAGCTGTTTTTT
cdr3_aa: CASSLVVRGPDGELFF
clone_size: many
v_call: TRBV11-2
j_call: TRBJ2-2
d_call: NA

cdr3_nt: TGTGCCAGCAGCCAAGAAGGGGACTCGAAATTCTTC
cdr3_aa: CASSQEGDSKFF
clone_size: many
v_call: TRBV3-1
j_call: TRBJ2-1
d_call: NA

cdr3_nt: TGCGCCAGCAGCCATGGCGGGGGTCCCAGCTCTGGAAACACCATATATTTT
cdr3_aa: CASSHGGGPSSGNTIYF
clone_size: once
v_call: TRBV5-1
j_call: TRBJ1-3
d_call: NA

cdr3_nt: TGTGCCAGCAGCTTAGCGAGTCATAATGAAAAACTGTTTTTT
cdr3_aa: CASSLASHNEKLFF
clone_size: few
v_call: TRBV7-9
j_call: TRBJ1-4
d_call: NA

cdr3_nt: TGTGCCAGCAGTTTATTCCGTTTAAGAGGAAGCAACACTGAAGCTTTCTTT
cdr3_aa: CASSLFRLRGSNTEAFF
clone_size: NA
v_call: TRBV28
j_call: TRBJ1-1
d_call: NA

cdr3_nt: TGCAGTGCAAAGAATAGGGTGGACTACGAGCAGTGCTTC
cdr3_aa: CSAKNRVDYEQCF
clone_size: NA
v_call: TRBV20-1
j_call: TRBJ2-7
d_call: NA

cdr3_nt: TGTGCCAGCAGCCACGGACGGGAAACCTACGAGCAGTACTTC
cdr3_aa: CASSHGRETYEQYF
clone_size: many
v_call: TRBV6-1
j_call: TRBJ2-7
d_call: NA

cdr3_nt: TGTGCCACCAGCAGGGCTAAGTCTGGAAACACCATATATTTT
cdr3_aa: CATSRAKSGNTIYF
clone_size: many
v_call: TRBV15
j_call: TRBJ1-3
d_call: NA

cdr3_nt: TGTGCCAGCAGGAACCGGGATTCAAGACTCGAGCAGTACTTC
cdr3_aa: CASRNRDSRLEQYF
clone_size: many
v_call: TRBV11-2
j_call: TRBJ2-7
d_call: NA

cdr3_nt: TGTGCCAGCAGCTCCCACCCGGACGGAGGAAACACCATATATTTT
cdr3_aa: CASSSHPDGGNTIYF
clone_size: many
v_call: TRBV7-6
j_call: TRBJ1-3
d_call: NA

cdr3_nt: TGTGCCAGCAGTGCCGACCTGCCTGACCACGAGCAGTACTTC
cdr3_aa: CASSADLPDHEQYF
clone_size: many
v_call: TRBV27
j_call: TRBJ2-7
d_call: NA

cdr3_nt: TGTGCCAGCCGAGAACGCGGTGGCTACACCTTC
cdr3_aa: CASRERGGYTF
clone_size: many
v_call: TRBV2
j_call: TRBJ1-2
d_call: NA

cdr3_nt: TGTGCTAGTGCCTCGGGACAGAACACTGAAGCTTTCTTT
cdr3_aa: CASASGQNTEAFF
clone_size: many
v_call: TRBV12-5
j_call: TRBJ1-1
d_call: NA

cdr3_nt: TGTGCCAGCGATCGAAAGACAGGGACTTCTGAAGCTTTCTTT
cdr3_aa: CASDRKTGTSEAFF
clone_size: many
v_call: TRBV2
j_call: TRBJ1-1
d_call: TRBD1

cdr3_nt: TGTGCCAGCAGTTTCGAAGCCCCTACAGGGGACACTGAAGCTTTCTTT
cdr3_aa: CASSFEAPTGDTEAFF
clone_size: many
v_call: TRBV11-2
j_call: TRBJ1-1
d_call: TRBD1

cdr3_nt: TGTGCCAGCAGCTTGTTTTGGTCGGATAGCAATCAGCCCCAGCATTTT
cdr3_aa: CASSLFWSDSNQPQHF
clone_size: NA
v_call: TRBV5-5
j_call: TRBJ1-5
d_call: NA

cdr3_nt: TGTGCCAGCAGTTGGGGGATCCAGCCCCAGCATTTT
cdr3_aa: CASSWGIQPQHF
clone_size: many
v_call: TRBV12-3/TRBV12-4
j_call: TRBJ1-5
d_call: NA

cdr3_nt: TGTGCCAGCAGCTACGGGCCAACAGACGGCTACACCTTC
cdr3_aa: CASSYGPTDGYTF
clone_size: many
v_call: TRBV6-5
j_call: TRBJ1-2
d_call: NA

cdr3_nt: TGTGCCAGCAGTGGACCCGGGCATCCCGCTTTCTTT
cdr3_aa: CASSGPGHPAFF
clone_size: NA
v_call: TRBV6-1
j_call: TRBJ1-1
d_call: NA

cdr3_nt: TGTGCCAGCAAGCGGACTAGCGGGCCGTCATCTTCATACGAGCAGTACTTC
cdr3_aa: CASKRTSGPSSSYEQYF
clone_size: NA
v_call: TRBV27
j_call: TRBJ2-7
d_call: TRBD2

cdr3_nt: TGCGCCAGCAGATCGAAACCCGGACAGGGGGGTTATGGCTACACCTTC
cdr3_aa: CASRSKPGQGGYGYTF
clone_size: few
v_call: TRBV5-1
j_call: TRBJ1-2
d_call: TRBD1

cdr3_nt: TGTGCCAGCAGTTATGGTGTCGGCAGGGGGGCTGGGGAGCAGTACTTC
cdr3_aa: CASSYGVGRGAGEQYF
clone_size: many
v_call: TRBV6-5
j_call: TRBJ2-7
d_call: NA

cdr3_nt: TGTGCCAGCAGCGTTTCTCCGTCAGCCAGGAACACTGAAGCTTTCTTT
cdr3_aa: CASSVSPSARNTEAFF
clone_size: many
v_call: TRBV9
j_call: TRBJ1-1
d_call: NA

cdr3_nt: TGCAGTGCTGGGAGACTAGCGGGGGCCTACGAGCAGTACTTC
cdr3_aa: CSAGRLAGAYEQYF
clone_size: NA
v_call: TRBV20-1
j_call: TRBJ2-7
d_call: TRBD2

cdr3_nt: TGCAGTGCTGCGGACGGGCGCGACAACGAGCAGTACTTC
cdr3_aa: CSAADGRDNEQYF
clone_size: many
v_call: TRBV20-1
j_call: TRBJ2-7
d_call: NA

cdr3_nt: TGTGCCAGCAGACCCGGGACTAGCGAAGAGACCCAGTACTTC
cdr3_aa: CASRPGTSEETQYF
clone_size: many
v_call: TRBV12-3/TRBV12-4
j_call: TRBJ2-5
d_call: TRBD2

cdr3_nt: TGTGCCACCAGCAGAGATTGGACCGCCGCCAGCTACAGCAATCAGCCCCAGCATTTT
cdr3_aa: CATSRDWTAASYSNQPQHF
clone_size: many
v_call: TRBV15
j_call: TRBJ1-5
d_call: NA

cdr3_nt: TGTGCCGCCGAGGGGCTTGCTGGCACTGAAGCTTTCTTT
cdr3_aa: CAAEGLAGTEAFF
clone_size: NA
v_call: TRBV6-1
j_call: TRBJ1-1
d_call: NA

cdr3_nt: TGTGCCAGCAGCCGGACTACGCGGGGCTACGAGCAGTACTTC
cdr3_aa: CASSRTTRGYEQYF
clone_size: many
v_call: TRBV12-3/TRBV12-4
j_call: TRBJ2-7
d_call: NA

cdr3_nt: TGCAGTGCTAGACAGGGGGCGGGTGGGATGAACACTGAAGCTTTCTTT
cdr3_aa: CSARQGAGGMNTEAFF
clone_size: many
v_call: TRBV20-1
j_call: TRBJ1-1
d_call: TRBD1

cdr3_nt: TGTGCCAGCAGCCCACCCTTGGGCCGGGAGACCCAGTACTTC
cdr3_aa: CASSPPLGRETQYF
clone_size: many
v_call: TRBV7-9
j_call: TRBJ2-5
d_call: NA

cdr3_nt: TGTGCCAGCAGTTGGGCGGGACAGGAGAATTCACCCCTCCACTTT
cdr3_aa: CASSWAGQENSPLHF
clone_size: few
v_call: TRBV27
j_call: TRBJ1-6
d_call: TRBD1

cdr3_nt: TGCGCCAGCAGCTTGGGTCACACTGGGGACACTGAAGCTTTCTTT
cdr3_aa: CASSLGHTGDTEAFF
clone_size: few
v_call: TRBV5-1
j_call: TRBJ1-1
d_call: NA

cdr3_nt: TGTGCCAGCAGCTCCCCTGGTAAGCCCCAGCATTTT
cdr3_aa: CASSSPGKPQHF
clone_size: many
v_call: TRBV28
j_call: TRBJ1-5
d_call: NA

cdr3_nt: TGTGCCAGCAGCCAGGGACAGGACGAGCAGTACTTC
cdr3_aa: CASSQGQDEQYF
clone_size: many
v_call: TRBV12-3/TRBV12-4
j_call: TRBJ2-7
d_call: TRBD1

cdr3_nt: TGTGCCAGCAGTTTATGGACAGGCCCGGATCAGCCCCAGCATTTT
cdr3_aa: CASSLWTGPDQPQHF
clone_size: many
v_call: TRBV12-3/TRBV12-4
j_call: TRBJ1-5
d_call: TRBD1

cdr3_nt: TGTGCCAGCAGCCAAAGGGGAGTCGGGTACATTCAGTACTTC
cdr3_aa: CASSQRGVGYIQYF
clone_size: many
v_call: TRBV14
j_call: TRBJ2-4
d_call: NA

cdr3_nt: TGCAGTGCTAGAGTATTGGACAGTTTGTCACCCCTCCACTTT
cdr3_aa: CSARVLDSLSPLHF
clone_size: once
v_call: TRBV20-1
j_call: TRBJ1-6
d_call: NA

cdr3_nt: TGCGCCAGCAGCCAAGCATGGACAGCTGGAAACACCATATATTTT
cdr3_aa: CASSQAWTAGNTIYF
clone_size: few
v_call: TRBV4-1
j_call: TRBJ1-3
d_call: NA

cdr3_nt: TGTGCCACCTACTCCCCGACAGACGAGTACTTC
cdr3_aa: CATYSPTDEYF
clone_size: few
v_call: TRBV6-2/TRBV6-3
j_call: TRBJ2-7
d_call: NA